This is a list of T cell receptor beta chains from one sample in a study of blood T cell repertoires in COVID-19. Assay used: immunoSEQ multiplex PCR; TCRdb lists only in-frame clones, some missing. The data hold roughly 160,000 clones, with around 83% observed a single time. The sequenced material came from peripheral blood. Every receptor here comes from a man in his forties or fifties with acute or convalescent COVID-19. Each CDR3 is given with its conserved first and last residue. A D gene is named only where the DNA matches it firmly. Size is stated for part of the rows, as once, few or many counts, or as a class when the clone is expanded.

abundance	v_gene	len	j_gene	d_gene	CDR3nt	CDR3aa
.	TRBV27	14	TRBJ1-2	.	TGTGCCAGCAGTGGCGGAGCAGGGGCCTATGGCTACACCTTC	CASSGGAGAYGYTF
.	TRBV7-3	15	TRBJ2-5	TRBD1	TGTGCCAGCAGCCGCGGGACAGGGGAGAGGGAGACCCAGTACTTC	CASSRGTGERETQYF
.	TRBV19	14	TRBJ1-2	TRBD1	TGTGCCAGTAAAAACCTGGACAGGGAGCATGGCTACACCTTC	CASKNLDREHGYTF
.	TRBV6-1	11	TRBJ1-2	.	TGTGCCAGCAACGAGAACTATGGCTACACCTTC	CASNENYGYTF
.	TRBV5-4	13	TRBJ2-7	.	TGTGCCAGCAGCTTGAACAGCAACTACGAGCAGTACTTC	CASSLNSNYEQYF
.	TRBV25-1	17	TRBJ2-2	.	TGTGCCAGCAGTGAATACCTGGACAGCTTCGACACCGGGGAGCTGTTTTTT	CASSEYLDSFDTGELFF
.	TRBV9	12	TRBJ1-2	.	TGTGCCAGCAGCGACGGGACATGGGGCTACACCTTC	CASSDGTWGYTF
.	TRBV23-1	14	TRBJ1-1	.	TGCGCCAGCAACGGGGACAACGTTAACACTGAAGCTTTCTTT	CASNGDNVNTEAFF
.	TRBV11-2	14	TRBJ2-3	.	TGTGCCAGCAGCCTCAGGGGAGGGACAGATACGCAGTATTTT	CASSLRGGTDTQYF
once	TRBV7-2	14	TRBJ2-7	TRBD2	TGTGCCAGCAGCACCGGGACTAGGAACTACGAGCAGTACTTC	CASSTGTRNYEQYF
.	TRBV19	16	TRBJ2-3	.	TGTGCCAGTAGTCCCGACAGAAAGTCTAGCACAGATACGCAGTATTTT	CASSPDRKSSTDTQYF
.	TRBV12-3/TRBV12-4	12	TRBJ2-7	TRBD2	TGTGCCAGCGGGACTAGCTCCTACGAGCAGTACTTC	CASGTSSYEQYF
.	TRBV11-2	12	TRBJ1-2	.	TGTGCCGGCAGCCTTCCACTCGGGGGCTACACCTTC	CAGSLPLGGYTF
.	TRBV5-5	16	TRBJ1-3	.	TGTGCCAGCAGCTTGTGGGGGGACTCAGAATTAAACACCATATATTTT	CASSLWGDSELNTIYF
.	TRBV28	17	TRBJ2-6	TRBD1	TGTGCCAGCAGATCGGACAGGGGGCTGAGAGGGGCCAACGTCCTGACTTTC	CASRSDRGLRGANVLTF
.	TRBV4-1	14	TRBJ1-2	.	TGCGCCAGCAGCTCCCCCAGGGCGAAGGATGGCTACACCTTC	CASSSPRAKDGYTF
.	TRBV9	13	TRBJ1-5	.	TGTGCCAGCAGCCCCCATGAGGATCAGCCCCAGCATTTT	CASSPHEDQPQHF
.	TRBV19	14	TRBJ1-5	.	TGTGCCAGTAATTCGCAGGTTAGCAATCAGCCCCAGCATTTT	CASNSQVSNQPQHF
.	TRBV5-6	16	TRBJ1-5	TRBD1	TGTGCCAGCAGCTCCGACAGGGGGATTAGCAATCAGCCCCAGCATTTT	CASSSDRGISNQPQHF
.	TRBV6-2/TRBV6-3	17	TRBJ2-1	TRBD2	TGTGCCAGCAGTGATCTAGCGGGGGGGAAACTCTACAATGAGCAGTTCTTC	CASSDLAGGKLYNEQFF
.	TRBV19	14	TRBJ1-1	.	TGTGCCAGTAGTATCCCCGGGGTGCACACTGAAGCTTTCTTT	CASSIPGVHTEAFF
.	TRBV5-1	14	TRBJ2-7	TRBD1	TGCGCCAGCAGCGTGGACAGGGAGCTCTACGAGCAGTACTTC	CASSVDRELYEQYF
.	TRBV5-5	16	TRBJ2-7	.	TGTGCCAGCAGCCCCCGATTGGGGGAGGACTCCTACGAGCAGTACTTC	CASSPRLGEDSYEQYF
few	TRBV28	14	TRBJ1-1	.	TGTGCCAGCTCTTCTTGGGGGGTGAACACTGAAGCTTTCTTT	CASSSWGVNTEAFF
.	TRBV7-9	18	TRBJ1-6	.	TGTGCCAGCAGCCCCTCACCAGCAGGGTTTAGTAGAGGTTCACCCCTCCACTTT	CASSPSPAGFSRGSPLHF
.	TRBV5-6	14	TRBJ1-2	.	TGTGCCAGCAGCTTTCGGGAGGGGTCAGGTGGCTACACCTTC	CASSFREGSGGYTF
.	TRBV7-2	13	TRBJ1-4	TRBD1	TGTGCCAGCAGCCCAGGGACAGTTGAAAAACTGTTTTTT	CASSPGTVEKLFF
.	TRBV5-8	14	TRBJ2-3	.	TGTGCCAGCAGCTCTCGCCTCTACAGAATTACGCAGTATTTT	CASSSRLYRITQYF
.	TRBV18	13	TRBJ2-5	.	TGTGCCAGCTCCCCCACCATACGGGAGACCCAGTACTTC	CASSPTIRETQYF
once	TRBV5-1	14	TRBJ2-1	.	TGCGCCAGCACCGTGTCTAGCTCCTACAATGAGCAGTTCTTC	CASTVSSSYNEQFF
.	TRBV7-9	13	TRBJ1-2	.	TGTGCCAGCACCCGGACGGGGAACTATGGCTACACCTTC	CASTRTGNYGYTF
.	TRBV12-3/TRBV12-4	11	TRBJ2-2	.	TGTGCCAGCACTCCAGACGGGGAGCTGTTTTTT	CASTPDGELFF
.	TRBV6-6	11	TRBJ2-7	.	TGTGCCAGCAACATGCGGAACGAGCAGTACTTC	CASNMRNEQYF
.	TRBV4-2	13	TRBJ1-4	TRBD1	TGTGCCAGCAGCCAAGATGCAGGGGGTAAACTGTTTTTT	CASSQDAGGKLFF
few	TRBV5-6	15	TRBJ1-1	.	TGTGCCAGCAGCTTGTCGGCGGCGTTGAACACTGAAGCTTTCTTT	CASSLSAALNTEAFF
.	TRBV19	18	TRBJ2-3	TRBD1	TGTGCCAGTAGTAGTAACAGGGGGCGTTTTTTACACGCAGATACGCAGTATTTT	CASSSNRGRFLHADTQYF
once	TRBV29-1	14	TRBJ2-1	.	TGCAGCGTTGTCTCCGCGGGCGCGTACAATGAGCAGTTCTTC	CSVVSAGAYNEQFF
.	TRBV10-3	13	TRBJ2-7	.	TGTGCCATCAGTGTGTCCAGGGATGATAAGCAGTACTTC	CAISVSRDDKQYF
few	TRBV6-5	14	TRBJ1-4	.	TGTGCCAGCAGTTACTCTCTGACTAATGAAAAACTGTTTTTT	CASSYSLTNEKLFF
.	TRBV12-3/TRBV12-4	12	TRBJ2-7	TRBD2	TGTGCCAGCCAGCGGGGCTCCTACGAGCAGTACTTC	CASQRGSYEQYF
.	TRBV18	15	TRBJ2-1	TRBD2	TGTGCCAGCTCACCTTCAAGCGGGGTAAACAATGAGCAGTTCTTC	CASSPSSGVNNEQFF
.	TRBV6-6	16	TRBJ1-1	.	TGTGCCAGCAGTACACAGGTAAACAGACCGAACACTGAAGCTTTCTTT	CASSTQVNRPNTEAFF
.	TRBV9	15	TRBJ2-7	.	TGTGCCAGCAGCGTAGCTGCGGTCTCGGCCTACGAGCAGTACTTC	CASSVAAVSAYEQYF
.	TRBV5-4	16	TRBJ2-1	TRBD2	TGTGCCAGCAGCTTCTCCGGGACTAGCTTTTTCTATGAGCAGTTCTTC	CASSFSGTSFFYEQFF
.	TRBV11-2	14	TRBJ2-7	.	TGTGCCAGCAGCCTCGCCGCCGGGAACTACGAGCAGTACTTC	CASSLAAGNYEQYF
.	TRBV2	15	TRBJ1-5	.	TGTGCCAGCAATGCGGAGGGGCGGGCAGGTCAGCCCCAGCATTTT	CASNAEGRAGQPQHF
.	TRBV4-2	15	TRBJ1-3	.	TGTGCCAGCAGCCAAGAAGCGGGGTCCGGAAACACCATATATTTT	CASSQEAGSGNTIYF
.	TRBV11-3	14	TRBJ2-7	TRBD1	TGTGCCAGCAGCTTAGACAGGGGGTCCTACGAGCAGTACTTC	CASSLDRGSYEQYF
.	TRBV7-6	16	TRBJ2-7	TRBD1	TGTGCCAGCAGCTTAGCTTCAGGGGGCTCTTTTTACGAGCAGTACTTC	CASSLASGGSFYEQYF
.	TRBV19	19	TRBJ1-6	.	TGTGCCAGTAGTACAGGGGACCTTCGGTTGAAAGGATTGAATTCACCCCTCCACTTT	CASSTGDLRLKGLNSPLHF
.	TRBV11-2	13	TRBJ1-5	.	TGTGCCAGCAGCACAGGAGACGTTCAGCCCCAGCATTTT	CASSTGDVQPQHF
.	TRBV4-3	13	TRBJ2-1	.	TGCGCCAGCAGCCAATATGTCTTCGATGAGCAGTTCTTC	CASSQYVFDEQFF
.	TRBV12-3/TRBV12-4	12	TRBJ2-7	.	TGTGCCAGCAGCCCTGGGCCCTACGAGCAGTACTTC	CASSPGPYEQYF
.	TRBV11-3	13	TRBJ1-1	.	TGTGCCAGCAGCTTAAACAGGGCGACTGAAGCTTTCTTT	CASSLNRATEAFF
.	TRBV30	14	TRBJ2-3	TRBD1	TGTGCCTGGGGACAGGGTATGAGCACAGATACGCAGTATTTT	CAWGQGMSTDTQYF